The present T cell receptor (beta chain) was sequenced within a study of T-cell memory formation after mild COVID-19. About the research overall: The study found TCR clusters largely donor specific.

Researchers used 5'RACE with constant-segment primers to make TCR alpha and TCR beta cDNA libraries that carry sample barcodes and UMIs. Using its own MiXCR run on the 5' RACE reads, TCRdb lists one record per CDR3 protein. This sample has under 550,000 distinct CDR3 sequences, with 15% to 20% found just once. V shed 5 bases and J shed 2 bases, with 16 bases lying between them. Germline-derived CDR1 and CDR2 are SEHNR and FQNEAQ (reference sequence). CDR3 size: 16 residues. V and J are TRBV7-9 and TRBJ2-1, with D tentatively TRBD1 (5 bases). This clonotype was obtained from an adult woman who had mild COVID-19 (a few samples of this study predate the infection). Cell type and time point are not known. The sequencing sample was made of PBMCs or a T cell subset sorted from them (not recorded which). The chain's CDR3 is CASSPTGPRTYNEQFF. Written as DNA, the CDR3 is TGTGCCAGCAGCCCTACAGGACCCCGGACCTACAATGAGCAGTTCTTC.